The clone carrying this T cell receptor (beta chain) has more than one count but fewer than ten. Its matching antigen is unknown. This entry is derived from a study of OX40 agonist ivuxolimab in advanced cancers. General observations from the study: Clones of CD4+ and CD8+ blood T cells grew by week 6 at doses of 0.1 to 3.0 mg/kg.

Here immunoSEQ multiplex PCR was the method, and the copy in TCRdb shows in-frame clones only, minus some. Of 48,000 or so clones listed, roughly 86% are singletons. The CDR3 contains 15 residues. V was clipped by 3 bases and J by 0 bases, with 10 bases between them. Germline V gene lookup returns CDR1 LNHDA and CDR2 SQIVND (reference sequence). The chain uses TRBV19 and TRBJ2-3; no clear D. The sequence came from an adult with an advanced solid tumor such as melanoma, head and neck, liver or kidney cancer. Here the sequenced sample was CD4+ or CD8+ T cells sorted from blood, taken in a trial of the OX40 agonist ivuxolimab. The CDR3 spells CASSISVTSTDTQYF. The DNA of the CDR3 is TGTGCCAGTAGTATCTCTGTAACTAGCACAGATACGCAGTATTTT.